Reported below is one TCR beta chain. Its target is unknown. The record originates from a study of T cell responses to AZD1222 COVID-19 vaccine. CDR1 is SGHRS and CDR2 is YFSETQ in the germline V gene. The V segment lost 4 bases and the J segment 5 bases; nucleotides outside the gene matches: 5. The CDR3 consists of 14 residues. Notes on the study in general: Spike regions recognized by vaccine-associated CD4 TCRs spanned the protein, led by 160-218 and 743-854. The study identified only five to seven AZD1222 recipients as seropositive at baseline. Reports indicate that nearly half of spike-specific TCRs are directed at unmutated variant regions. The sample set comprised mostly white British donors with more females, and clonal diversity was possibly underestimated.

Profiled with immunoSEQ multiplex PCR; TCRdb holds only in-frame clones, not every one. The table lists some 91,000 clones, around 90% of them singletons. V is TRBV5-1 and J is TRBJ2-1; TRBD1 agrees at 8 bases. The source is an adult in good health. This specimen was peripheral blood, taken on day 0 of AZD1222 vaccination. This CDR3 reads CASSTGQVNNEQFF. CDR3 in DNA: TGCGCCAGCAGCACGGGACAGGTTAACAATGAGCAGTTCTTC. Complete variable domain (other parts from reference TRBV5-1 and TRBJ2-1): KAGVTQTPRYLIKTRGQQVTLSCSPISGHRSVSWYQQTPGQGLQFLFEYFSETQRNKGNFPGRFSGRQFSNSRSEMNVSTLELGDSALYLCASSTGQVNNEQFFGPGTRLTVL.